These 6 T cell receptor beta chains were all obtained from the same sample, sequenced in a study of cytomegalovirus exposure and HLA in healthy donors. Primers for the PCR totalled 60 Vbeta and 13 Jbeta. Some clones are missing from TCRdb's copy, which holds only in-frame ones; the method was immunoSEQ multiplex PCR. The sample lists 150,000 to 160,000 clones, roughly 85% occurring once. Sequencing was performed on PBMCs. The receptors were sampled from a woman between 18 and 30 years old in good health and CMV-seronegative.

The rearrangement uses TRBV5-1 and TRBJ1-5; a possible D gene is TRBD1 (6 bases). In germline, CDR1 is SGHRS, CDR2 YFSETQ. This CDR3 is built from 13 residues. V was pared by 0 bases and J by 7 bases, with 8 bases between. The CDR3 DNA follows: TGCGCCAGCAGCTTGGACAGGGACCAGCCCCAGCATTTT. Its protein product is CASSLDRDQPQHF.

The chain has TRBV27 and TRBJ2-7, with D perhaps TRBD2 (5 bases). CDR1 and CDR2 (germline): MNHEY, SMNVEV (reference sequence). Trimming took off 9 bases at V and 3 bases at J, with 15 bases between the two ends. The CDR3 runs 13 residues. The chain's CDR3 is CASSFGKRYEQYF. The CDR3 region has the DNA TGTGCCAGTTCTTTCGGGAAGCGCTACGAGCAGTACTTC.

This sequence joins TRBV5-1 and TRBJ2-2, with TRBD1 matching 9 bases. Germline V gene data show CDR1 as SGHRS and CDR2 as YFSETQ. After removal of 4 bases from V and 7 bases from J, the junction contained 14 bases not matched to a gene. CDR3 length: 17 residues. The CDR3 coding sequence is TGCGCCAGCAGCCCTACCATGGACAGGGGACAGGGCGGGGAGCTGTTTTTT. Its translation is CASSPTMDRGQGGELFF.

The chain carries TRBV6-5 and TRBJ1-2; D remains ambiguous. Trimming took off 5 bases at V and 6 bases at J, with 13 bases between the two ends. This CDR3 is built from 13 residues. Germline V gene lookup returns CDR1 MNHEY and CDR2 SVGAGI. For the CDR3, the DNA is TGTGCCAGCAGTCTCCCTGCCGCGGATGGCTACACCTTC. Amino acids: CASSLPAADGYTF.

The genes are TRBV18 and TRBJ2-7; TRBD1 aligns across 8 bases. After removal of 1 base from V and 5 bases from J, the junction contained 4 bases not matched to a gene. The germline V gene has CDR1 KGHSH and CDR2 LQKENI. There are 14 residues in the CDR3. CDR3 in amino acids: CASSPQTGVDEQYF. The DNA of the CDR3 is TGTGCCAGCTCACCACAGACAGGGGTCGACGAGCAGTACTTC.

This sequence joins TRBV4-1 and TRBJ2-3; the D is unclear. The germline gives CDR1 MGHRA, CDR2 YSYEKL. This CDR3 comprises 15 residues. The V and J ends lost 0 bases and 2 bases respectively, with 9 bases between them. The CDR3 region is CASSQDPSPTDTQYF. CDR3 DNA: TGCGCCAGCAGCCAAGATCCCTCCCCCACAGATACGCAGTATTTT.